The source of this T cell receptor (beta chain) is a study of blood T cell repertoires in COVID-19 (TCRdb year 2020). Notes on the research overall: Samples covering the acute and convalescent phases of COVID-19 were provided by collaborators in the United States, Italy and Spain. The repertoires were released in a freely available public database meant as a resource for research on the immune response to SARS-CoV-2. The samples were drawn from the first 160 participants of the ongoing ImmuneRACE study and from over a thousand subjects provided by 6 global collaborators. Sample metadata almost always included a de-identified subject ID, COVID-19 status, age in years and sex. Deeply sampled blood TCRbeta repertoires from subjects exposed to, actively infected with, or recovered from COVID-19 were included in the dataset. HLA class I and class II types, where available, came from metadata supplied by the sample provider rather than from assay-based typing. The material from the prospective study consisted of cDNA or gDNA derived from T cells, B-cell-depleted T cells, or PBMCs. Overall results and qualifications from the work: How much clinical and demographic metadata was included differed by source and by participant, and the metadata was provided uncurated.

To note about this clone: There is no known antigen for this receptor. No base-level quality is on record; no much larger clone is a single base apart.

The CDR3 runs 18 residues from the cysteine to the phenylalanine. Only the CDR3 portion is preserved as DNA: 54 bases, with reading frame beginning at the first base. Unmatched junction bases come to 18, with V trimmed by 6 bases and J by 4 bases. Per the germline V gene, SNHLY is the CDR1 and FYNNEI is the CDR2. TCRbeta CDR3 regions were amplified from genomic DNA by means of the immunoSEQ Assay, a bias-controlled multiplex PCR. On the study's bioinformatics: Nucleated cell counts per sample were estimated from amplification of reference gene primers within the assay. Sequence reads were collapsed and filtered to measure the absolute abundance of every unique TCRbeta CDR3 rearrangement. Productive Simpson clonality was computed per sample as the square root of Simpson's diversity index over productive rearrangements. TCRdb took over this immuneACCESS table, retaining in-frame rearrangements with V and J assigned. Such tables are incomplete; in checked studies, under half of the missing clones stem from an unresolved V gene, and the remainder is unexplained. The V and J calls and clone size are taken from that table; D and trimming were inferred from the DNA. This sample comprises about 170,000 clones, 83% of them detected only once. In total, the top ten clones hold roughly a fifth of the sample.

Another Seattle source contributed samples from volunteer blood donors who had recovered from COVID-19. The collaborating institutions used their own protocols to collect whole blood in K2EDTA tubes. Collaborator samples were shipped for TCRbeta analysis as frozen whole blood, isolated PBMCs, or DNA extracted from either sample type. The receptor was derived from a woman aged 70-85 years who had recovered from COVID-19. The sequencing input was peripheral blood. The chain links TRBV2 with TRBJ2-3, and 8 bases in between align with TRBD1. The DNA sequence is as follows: TGTGCCAGCAGACCGCCCTCCGGGACAGGAGGTAAAGCAGATACGCAGTATTTT. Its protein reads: CASRPPSGTGGKADTQYF.